These 20 T cell receptor beta chains were sequenced from one sample in a study of blood T cell repertoires in COVID-19. Sequencing was performed with immunoSEQ multiplex PCR; in TCRdb, only in-frame clones are kept and a portion is missing. Here the sample spans under 200,000 clones, roughly nine tenths being singletons. Sample: peripheral blood. These receptors were taken from a man between 60 and 70 years old with active or convalescent COVID-19.

The chain links TRBV14 to TRBJ2-5; possibly TRBD2 for D (5 bases). CDR3 size: 16 residues. V lost 4 bases to trimming and J lost 2 bases, with 17 bases between them. The V gene's germline CDR1 is SGHDN and CDR2 FVKESK. In DNA form, the CDR3 reads TGTGCCAGCAGCCGAAGCGGTGTGTATCTTCAAGAGACCCAGTACTTC. Translation: CASSRSGVYLQETQYF.

This clone has a single count. This chain connects TRBV2 to TRBJ2-5; 9 bases align to TRBD2. J lost 5 bases, V lost 3 bases, and 10 bases had no gene match. The CDR3 has 16 residues. The germline V gene has CDR1 SNHLY and CDR2 FYNNEI. The CDR3 sequence is CASSDLAGNTQETQYF. CDR3 DNA: TGTGCCAGCAGTGACCTAGCGGGGAACACGCAGGAGACCCAGTACTTC.

The chain joins TRBV21-1 to TRBJ2-5; no check of the table's D call, TRBD2, against the DNA was made. TRBV21-1 is shown as a pseudogene. CDR3 length: 17 amino acids. CDR3 DNA sequence: TGTGCCAGCAGCAAAGTGGGTAGCGGGGGCTCCCAAGAGACCCAGTACTTC. Protein sequence: CASSKVGSGGSQETQYF.

The genes are TRBV12-3 or TRBV12-4 and TRBJ2-5, with a possible D match to TRBD1 (5 bases). Trimming removed 3 bases at V and 9 bases at J, with 14 bases between. There are 13 residues in the CDR3. This CDR3 is CASSLGQGVAQYF. The CDR3 DNA reads as TGTGCCAGCAGTTTGGGGCAGGGTGTGGCCCAGTACTTC.

The CDR3 region has the DNA TGTGCCACCAGCAGAGATAGGGACTCTGGCTCTGGAAACACCATATATTTT. Protein sequence: CATSRDRDSGSGNTIYF. The chain links TRBV15 to TRBJ1-3; D perhaps matches TRBD1 (5 bases). The V end was cut by 0 bases, the J end by 0 bases, with 12 bases between. The CDR3 length is 17 residues. Germline assignment: CDR1 LNHNV and CDR2 YYDKDF (reference sequence).

The chain employs TRBV25-1 and TRBJ1-1; maybe TRBD1 (5 bases). This CDR3 comprises 15 residues. Trimming stripped 4 bases from V and 3 bases from J, with 15 bases between. From germline, CDR1 is MGHDK and CDR2 SYGVNS. CDR3 coding DNA: TGTGCCAGCAGTGCCCCGGGGGTACCCTACACTGAAGCTTTCTTT. It yields the protein CASSAPGVPYTEAFF. Looking up the rest from reference TRBV25-1 and TRBJ1-1 gives the full variable domain: EADIYQTPRYLVIGTGKKITLECSQTMGHDKMYWYQQDPGMELHLIHYSYGVNSTEKGDLSSESTVSRIRTEHFPLTLESARPSHTSQYLCASSAPGVPYTEAFFGQGTRLTVV.

This chain links TRBV5-1 with TRBJ1-6, with a weak D call TRBD1 (5 bases). The length of the CDR3 is 15 residues. V was trimmed by 5 bases and J by 7 bases, leaving 16 bases between them. The germline V gene has CDR1 SGHRS and CDR2 YFSETQ. The DNA of the CDR3 is TGCGCCAGCAGTCCCCAGGGTCTGGGGAATTCACCCCTCCACTTT. Its protein is CASSPQGLGNSPLHF.

This chain joins TRBV12-3 or TRBV12-4 and TRBJ1-2; D is perhaps TRBD1 (5 bases). With 3 bases removed from V and 5 bases from J, the gap between germline ends came to 10 bases. There are 13 residues in the CDR3. The CDR3 nucleotides are TGTGCCAGCAGTTTCTCCAGGGAATATGGCTACACCTTC. Amino acid sequence: CASSFSREYGYTF.

This clone came up once. The chain employs TRBV6-1 and TRBJ1-6; D ambiguous. V was shortened by 3 bases and J by 4 bases, with 7 bases between the two germline ends. Per germline, CDR1 MNHNS and CDR2 SASEGT. CDR3 length equals 14 residues. The CDR3, as DNA: TGTGCCAGCAGTGATACAAGTTATAATTCACCCCTCCACTTT. This translates into CASSDTSYNSPLHF.

The chain combines TRBV3-1 (or the pseudogene TRBV3-2) with TRBJ2-1, with D perhaps matching TRBD2 (6 bases). Germline V CDR1 and CDR2: LGHDT, YNNKEL (reference sequence). This CDR3 has 13 amino acids. V dropped 3 bases and J dropped 5 bases, with 8 bases sitting between them. The CDR3 DNA sequence: TGTGCCAGCAGCCACGGCGGGAACAATGAGCAGTTCTTC. This gives the protein CASSHGGNNEQFF.

This chain connects TRBV29-1 to TRBJ1-1; D is perhaps TRBD1 (5 bases). V lost 6 bases and J 1 base, leaving 12 bases between the germline ends. This CDR3 region has 13 residues. Germline assignment: CDR1 SQVTM and CDR2 ANQGSEA. CDR3 sequence reads: CSVSGRENTEAFF. The DNA for the CDR3 is TGCAGCGTGTCAGGGAGGGAGAACACTGAAGCTTTCTTT.

There are a few counts of this clone. The chain is built from TRBV19 and TRBJ1-5, with D possibly matching TRBD1 (5 bases). V lost 4 bases to trimming and J lost 4 bases, with 17 bases between them. The CDR3 extends over 16 amino acids. The germline gives CDR1 LNHDA, CDR2 SQIVND (reference sequence). The chain's CDR3 is CASSRGLQGSNQPQHF. For the CDR3, the DNA is TGTGCCAGTAGTAGGGGACTCCAGGGATCGAATCAGCCCCAGCATTTT. Together with reference TRBV19 and TRBJ1-5, the CDR3 gives the full variable domain: DGGITQSPKYLFRKEGQNVTLSCEQNLNHDAMYWYRQDPGQGLRLIYYSQIVNDFQKGDIAEGYSVSREKKESFPLTVTSAQKNPTAFYLCASSRGLQGSNQPQHFGDGTRLSIL.

V and J are TRBV7-9 and TRBJ2-5; D call uncertain. With 4 bases removed from V and 5 bases from J, the gap between germline ends came to 5 bases. This CDR3 is built from 11 residues. CDR1 and CDR2 (germline): SEHNR, FQNEAQ (reference sequence). The CDR3 loop is CASSSSETQYF. The CDR3, as DNA: TGTGCCAGCAGCTCCTCCGAGACCCAGTACTTC. Complete variable domain (other parts from reference TRBV7-9 and TRBJ2-5): DTGVSQNPRHKITKRGQNVTFRCDPISEHNRLYWYRQTLGQGPEFLTYFQNEAQLEKSRLLSDRFSAERPKGSFSTLEIQRTEQGDSAMYLCASSSSETQYFGPGTRLLVL.

The CDR3 here is CAIRDSTTDTQYF. The CDR3 coding sequence is TGTGCCATCAGGGACTCGACCACAGATACGCAGTATTTT. This chain connects TRBV6-5 to TRBJ2-3, with TRBD2 as a possible D gene (6 bases). Germline CDR1 reads MNHEY; CDR2 reads SVGAGI. The CDR3 runs 13 residues. The ends were cut back, 10 bases at V and 2 bases at J, with 13 bases in the middle.

This chain connects TRBV5-1 to TRBJ1-4; D is possibly TRBD1 (6 bases). The germline V and J ends were trimmed by 0 bases and 8 bases, with 11 bases remaining between them. The germline V gene encodes CDR1 SGHRS and CDR2 YFSETQ. The CDR3 has 14 residues. For the CDR3, the DNA is TGCGCCAGCAGCTTGGACGGACAGAGAGAAAAACTGTTTTTT. Its protein product is CASSLDGQREKLFF.

This clone was recorded only once. V and J are TRBV29-1 and TRBJ2-5; TRBD1 aligns across 10 bases. The CDR3 sequence is 14 residues long. Germline V gene lookup returns CDR1 SQVTM and CDR2 ANQGSEA. Germline trimming cut 4 bases from V and 5 bases from J; bases unmatched to any gene: 7. The CDR3 is CSVVGTGAGETQYF. CDR3 bases: TGCAGCGTTGTTGGGACAGGGGCGGGGGAGACCCAGTACTTC.

The J gene is TRBJ2-1, the V gene TRBV11-2; no definite D call. V was shortened by 2 bases and J by 7 bases, with 6 bases between the two germline ends. The CDR3 spans 12 residues. Germline V gene lookup returns CDR1 SGHAT and CDR2 FQNNGV. CDR3 bases: TGTGCCAGCAGCTTATTCACTAATGAGCAGTTCTTC. Amino acids: CASSLFTNEQFF.

The rearrangement links TRBV6-5 to TRBJ1-1; maybe TRBD1 (6 bases). The germline V gene has CDR1 MNHEY and CDR2 SVGAGI. The CDR3 runs to 14 residues. V lost 6 bases and J 1 base, leaving 12 bases between the germline ends. In DNA form, the CDR3 reads TGTGCCAGCAGCGGTACAGGGAGGAACACTGAAGCTTTCTTT. Amino acids: CASSGTGRNTEAFF.

CDR3 protein: CASSLALRGGYEQYF. CDR3 DNA sequence: TGTGCCAGCAGCTTGGCCTTGCGGGGGGGCTACGAGCAGTACTTC. The chain carries TRBV5-6 and TRBJ2-7; 9 positions match TRBD2. The CDR3 has 15 residues. V lost 0 bases, J lost 3 bases, and 4 bases stayed unmatched. Germline CDR1 and CDR2: SGHDT and YYEEEE.

The V gene is TRBV7-3, the J gene TRBJ1-2; D is uncertain. The germline CDR1 and CDR2 sequences are SGHTA and FQGTGA. Trimming removed 5 bases from V and 8 bases from J, with 12 bases in between. The CDR3 consists of 12 residues. The CDR3 bases are TGTGCCAGCAGCCCGCAAACTAGGGGCTACACCTTC. It encodes CASSPQTRGYTF.